This TCR beta chain originates from a study of T cell responses to AZD1222 COVID-19 vaccine. About this clone itself: As yet, its antigen is unknown.

Study conclusions and caveats: Reportedly, close to half of spike-specific TCRs are directed against unmutated variant regions. Clonal diversity was possibly underestimated, and white British individuals and females predominated among donors.

The CDR3 loop spans 15 amino acids. In germline, CDR1 is DFQATT, CDR2 SNEGSKA (reference sequence). The trim removed 3 bases at V and 3 bases at J, leaving 5 bases unmatched. Clones were read by immunoSEQ multiplex PCR, and TCRdb kept only the in-frame ones, dropping some. Of 90,000 to 120,000 clones in the sample, 92% were seen once. The sequence derives from an adult who received the AZD1222 COVID-19 vaccine. V gene TRBV20-1 combines with J gene TRBJ2-7; 13 bases agree with TRBD2. The starting material was peripheral blood, obtained 28 days after the second AZD1222 dose. CDR3 bases: TGCAGTGCTAGTAGTTGGACTAGCGGGAGCTACGAGCAGTACTTC. This translates into CSASSWTSGSYEQYF.